This entry lists 23 T cell receptor beta chains sequenced from one sample in a study of control samples from healthy donors and cancer patients. Generated by immunoSEQ multiplex PCR, the TCRdb table keeps only in-frame clones and is missing some. The data contain over 150,000 clones, around 94% of them singletons. The specimen sequenced was PBMCs. Source of these receptors: a man between 60 and 70 years old with colorectal cancer.

Here the CDR3 DNA reads TGTGCCAGCAGCCCCCGGCGGAACTCCTATAATTCACCCCTCCACTTT. As protein: CASSPRRNSYNSPLHF. The rearrangement links TRBV11-2 to TRBJ1-6; D unresolved. Between the trimmed V and J ends, which lost 5 bases and 0 bases, there was a span of 11 bases. Germline-derived CDR1 and CDR2 are SGHAT and FQNNGV. This CDR3 region has 16 residues.

The chain recombines TRBV30 with TRBJ2-7; TRBD2 matches at 8 bases. V gave up 0 bases and J gave up 0 bases; unmatched junction bases: 4. Germline V gene data show CDR1 as GTSNPN and CDR2 as SVGIG (reference sequence). This CDR3 has 15 amino acids. CDR3 sequence: CAWSVPGGDSYEQYF. CDR3 sequence (DNA): TGTGCCTGGAGTGTCCCCGGGGGGGACTCCTACGAGCAGTACTTC.

The rearrangement uses TRBV6-5 and TRBJ2-3, with TRBD2 identical over 9 bases. This CDR3 contains 15 residues. Germline CDR1 is MNHEY and CDR2 is SVGAGI. V dropped 2 bases and J dropped 6; count of bases not matched to a gene: 6. Here the CDR3 reads CASSYGAGGPDTQYF. The CDR3 DNA reads as TGTGCCAGCAGTTACGGAGCGGGGGGCCCGGATACGCAGTATTTT.

The chain recombines TRBV20-1 with TRBJ1-1, with a tentative D call TRBD1 (5 bases). The CDR3 consists of 11 residues. The V gene's germline CDR1 is DFQATT and CDR2 SNEGSKA (reference sequence). V dropped 1 base and J dropped 9 bases, with 9 bases sitting between them. The CDR3 region is CSARADRQAFF. CDR3 sequence (DNA): TGCAGTGCTAGAGCCGACAGACAAGCTTTCTTT.

This rearrangement joins TRBV5-8 to TRBJ2-2; TRBD1 agrees at 8 bases. Germline CDR1 and CDR2: SGHTS and YDEGEE. CDR3 length equals 14 residues. V was pared by 1 base and J by 5 bases, with 1 base of the junction left unmatched. CDR3 in DNA: TGTGCCAGCAGCTTGACAGGGGGAACCGGGGAGCTGTTTTTT. The encoded protein is CASSLTGGTGELFF.

This chain links TRBV5-1 with TRBJ1-1; D gene ambiguous. Trimming left V 4 bases short and J 0 bases short, with 13 bases between. The germline V gene has CDR1 SGHRS and CDR2 YFSETQ. The CDR3 covers 15 residues. The CDR3 DNA reads as TGCGCCAGCAGCCTATCTTCCGGTATGAACACTGAAGCTTTCTTT. Protein: CASSLSSGMNTEAFF. The variable domain in full, with the rest retrieved from reference TRBV5-1 and TRBJ1-1, is KAGVTQTPRYLIKTRGQQVTLSCSPISGHRSVSWYQQTPGQGLQFLFEYFSETQRNKGNFPGRFSGRQFSNSRSEMNVSTLELGDSALYLCASSLSSGMNTEAFFGQGTRLTVV.

This chain links TRBV11-2 with TRBJ1-1; possible D gene TRBD1, 6 bases. CDR1 SGHAT and CDR2 FQNNGV come from the germline V gene. The germline V and J ends were trimmed by 5 bases and 7 bases, with 11 bases remaining between them. The CDR3 is 12 amino acids. CDR3 nucleotides: TGTGCCAGCAGCCTACAGGGTTATGAAGCTTTCTTT. Translating gives CASSLQGYEAFF.

The V gene is TRBV11-2, the J gene TRBJ2-7; D is undetermined. This CDR3 comprises 15 residues. Deletions cut 7 bases from V and 0 bases from J, with 16 bases between. CDR1 SGHAT and CDR2 FQNNGV come from the germline V gene. CDR3 DNA: TGTGCCAGCACCCCCCGACCCCTCGTCTCCTACGAGCAGTACTTC. Protein: CASTPRPLVSYEQYF.

J is TRBJ1-2 and V is TRBV4-2; unclear D gene. Germline lookup yields CDR1 LGHNA and CDR2 YNFKEQ. Trimming stripped 4 bases from V and 8 bases from J, with 8 bases between. The CDR3 consists of 11 residues. As DNA, the CDR3 is TGTGCCAGCAGCCGCCAAGAAGGCTACACCTTC. Translated, it gives CASSRQEGYTF.

This chain uses TRBV6-4 with TRBJ1-5, with no clear D. V shed 3 bases and J shed 9 bases, with 12 bases lying between them. The CDR3 covers 13 residues. CDR1 is MRHNA, CDR2 SNTAGT, per germline. The CDR3 sequence is CASSELPRLPQHF. CDR3 in DNA: TGTGCCAGCAGTGAACTCCCTCGTTTGCCCCAGCATTTT.

J is TRBJ1-1 and V is TRBV2, with a tentative D call TRBD1 (5 bases). Germline CDR1 is SNHLY and CDR2 is FYNNEI. The CDR3 spans 13 residues. The germline V and J ends were trimmed by 6 bases and 5 bases, with 13 bases remaining between them. CDR3 coding DNA: TGTGCCAGCAGGGGGGAGGGTGGGACTGAAGCTTTCTTT. The encoded protein is CASRGEGGTEAFF.

The genes are TRBV4-2 and TRBJ2-7; D unclear. V was clipped by 0 bases and J by 0 bases, with 12 bases between them. CDR1 and CDR2 (germline): LGHNA, YNFKEQ. The CDR3 runs 16 residues. The DNA of the CDR3 is TGTGCCAGCAGCCAAGATCCCGGAATTAGCTCCTACGAGCAGTACTTC. Translating gives CASSQDPGISSYEQYF.

This chain links TRBV4-2 with TRBJ2-1; 7 bases are a match to TRBD2. This CDR3 spans 16 amino acids. Germline V lookup: CDR1 LGHNA, CDR2 YNFKEQ. V lost 0 bases and J lost 7; bases outside the gene matches: 9. CDR3 nucleotides: TGTGCCAGCAGCCAAGAAGGCAGCGGGGAATATAATGAGCAGTTCTTC. Translating gives CASSQEGSGEYNEQFF.

This clone showed up just a few times. The V call is TRBV30, the J call TRBJ1-5, with no clear D. Germline V gene data show CDR1 as GTSNPN and CDR2 as SVGIG (reference sequence). V was clipped by 3 bases and J by 2 bases, with 14 bases between them. This CDR3 has 15 amino acids. CDR3 sequence reads: CAWSRPDVGNQPQHF. The CDR3 DNA reads TGTGCCTGGAGCCGACCGGACGTCGGCAATCAGCCCCAGCATTTT.

This clone was seen a single time. The rearrangement uses TRBV30 and TRBJ2-1, with D hard to call. The CDR3 sequence is 15 residues long. Trimming took 2 bases from V and 0 from J, leaving 11 bases between them. In germline, CDR1 is GTSNPN, CDR2 SVGIG (reference sequence). CDR3 region: CAWSLLKSSYNEQFF. CDR3 DNA: TGTGCCTGGAGTCTTCTTAAGAGCTCCTACAATGAGCAGTTCTTC. The full variable domain, completed using reference TRBV30 and TRBJ2-1, is SQTIHQWPATLVQPVGSPLSLECTVEGTSNPNLYWYRQAAGRGLQLLFYSVGIGQISSEVPQNLSASRPQDRQFILSSKKLLLSDSGFYLCAWSLLKSSYNEQFFGPGTRLTVL.

This rearrangement joins TRBV4-2 to TRBJ2-6; the D is unclear. The V gene lost 0 bases and the J gene lost 1 base, with 4 bases spanning the gap. The CDR3 has 15 amino acids. Germline CDR1 is LGHNA and CDR2 is YNFKEQ. The CDR3 protein is CASSQDRSGANVLTF. The CDR3 bases are TGTGCCAGCAGCCAAGATAGGTCTGGGGCCAACGTCCTGACTTTC.

With regard to this clone: This same CDR3 is encoded by further DNA sequences in the sample. The chain joins TRBV7-9 to TRBJ1-4; D is unclear. Deletions cut 1 base from V and 5 bases from J, with 11 bases between. The CDR3 loop spans 15 amino acids. CDR1 and CDR2 from the germline V gene are SEHNR and FQNEAQ (reference sequence). CDR3 amino acids: CASSLGAGSNEKLFF. The CDR3 DNA sequence: TGTGCCAGCAGCTTAGGGGCAGGATCAAATGAAAAACTGTTTTTT. The full variable domain, in which reference TRBV7-9 and TRBJ1-4 provide the parts outside the CDR3, is DTGVSQNPRHKITKRGQNVTFRCDPISEHNRLYWYRQTLGQGPEFLTYFQNEAQLEKSRLLSDRFSAERPKGSFSTLEIQRTEQGDSAMYLCASSLGAGSNEKLFFGSGTQLSVL.

The rearrangement joins TRBV5-4 to TRBJ1-1, with 7 bases matching TRBD1. V lost 4 bases to trimming and J lost 6 bases; unmatched junction nucleotides: 15. Germline CDR1 is SGHNT and CDR2 is YYREEE (reference sequence). The CDR3 consists of 16 residues. CDR3 in amino acids: CASSGKTGSAVAEAFF. The DNA for the CDR3 is TGTGCCAGCAGCGGAAAGACAGGGTCAGCGGTCGCTGAAGCTTTCTTT. The full variable domain, rest sourced from reference TRBV5-4 and TRBJ1-1, is ETGVTQSPTHLIKTRGQQVTLRCSSQSGHNTVSWYQQALGQGPQFIFQYYREEENGRGNFPPRFSGLQFPNYSSELNVNALELDDSALYLCASSGKTGSAVAEAFFGQGTRLTVV.

The chain has TRBV6-5 and TRBJ1-4; TRBD1 aligns across 7 bases. V shed 7 bases, J shed 0 bases, and the junction held 5 bases outside the gene matches. The germline CDR1 and CDR2 sequences are MNHEY and SVGAGI. The CDR3 has 15 residues. The CDR3 DNA reads as TGTGCCAGCACCCGAGGGACAGCAACTAATGAAAAACTGTTTTTT. Translated, it gives CASTRGTATNEKLFF.

The V call is TRBV14, the J call TRBJ2-1, with 11 bases aligning to TRBD2. The CDR3 loop spans 15 amino acids. The V and J ends lost 3 bases and 8 bases, in that order; junction bases with no gene match: 6. CDR1 is SGHDN and CDR2 is FVKESK in the germline V gene. The CDR3 DNA sequence: TGTGCCAGCAGCCAGTTAGCGGGGGGGCGGGATGAGCAGTTCTTC. Its translation: CASSQLAGGRDEQFF. Complete variable domain (other parts from reference TRBV14 and TRBJ2-1): EAGVTQFPSHSVIEKGQTVTLRCDPISGHDNLYWYRRVMGKEIKFLLHFVKESKQDESGMPNNRFLAERTGGTYSTLKVQPAELEDSGVYFCASSQLAGGRDEQFFGPGTRLTVL.

The rearrangement joins TRBV5-1 to TRBJ2-5, with TRBD2 identical over 8 bases. The CDR3 is 16 amino acids. CDR1 SGHRS and CDR2 YFSETQ come from the germline V gene. The V gene end was trimmed by 1 base and the J gene end by 1 base; junction bases not matched to a gene: 6. The DNA of the CDR3 is TGCGCCAGCAGCTTGTTACAGCGGGGGACCCAAGAGACCCAGTACTTC. Translated: CASSLLQRGTQETQYF.

The chain has TRBV27 and TRBJ1-1; TRBD1 agrees at 7 bases. CDR1 is MNHEY, CDR2 SMNVEV, per germline (reference sequence). The CDR3 has 16 residues. The V gene end was trimmed by 4 bases and the J gene end by 7 bases; junction bases not matched to a gene: 15. CDR3 sequence reads: CASSSPSPQGGGEAFF. In DNA, the CDR3 is TGTGCCAGCAGTTCACCATCTCCGCAGGGGGGAGGTGAAGCTTTCTTT.

The chain joins TRBV28 to TRBJ2-7; D may be TRBD2 (5 bases). V lost 6 bases and J 1 base, leaving 13 bases between the germline ends. This CDR3 comprises 14 residues. Germline lookup yields CDR1 MDHEN and CDR2 SYDVKM. The CDR3 loop is CASSYGSISYEQYF. CDR3 sequence (DNA): TGTGCCAGCAGCTATGGGAGTATATCCTACGAGCAGTACTTC. The full variable domain, completed using reference TRBV28 and TRBJ2-7, is DVKVTQSSRYLVKRTGEKVFLECVQDMDHENMFWYRQDPGLGLRLIYFSYDVKMKEKGDIPEGYSVSREKKERFSLILESASTNQTSMYLCASSYGSISYEQYFGPGTRLTVT.